The 7 T cell receptor beta chains listed next were all sequenced from one sample in a study of T-cell memory formation after mild COVID-19. A single record per CDR3 protein comes from TCRdb applying MiXCR to the 5' RACE reads. The sample shows some 14,000 distinct CDR3 sequences, more than 10% of them seen only once. Sample: PBMCs or a T cell subset sorted from them (not recorded which). The source is an adult woman who had mild COVID-19 (a few samples of this study predate the infection). Cell type and time point are not known.

This clonotype was counted ten times or more. J is TRBJ2-1 and V is TRBV29-1; 13 positions agree with TRBD2. The CDR3 totals 11 residues. Germline V gene sequence: CDR1 SQVTM, CDR2 ANQGSEA. J gave up 14 bases and V 7 bases, and 5 bases lay outside the gene matches. In DNA, the CDR3 is TGCAGCGCCACTAGCGGGAGGGTGGAGTTCTTC. Translating gives CSATSGRVEFF.

In its sample, this clonotype was seen many times. V is TRBV4-3 and J is TRBJ2-3; 10 bases are a match to TRBD2. The CDR3 is 16 amino acids. Germline V gene lookup returns CDR1 LGHNA and CDR2 YSLEER. Unmatched junction bases numbered 9, after V lost 5 bases and J lost 4 bases. CDR3 residues: CASSVSGTSASDTQYF. CDR3 nucleotides: TGCGCCAGCAGCGTGTCTGGGACTAGCGCGTCAGATACGCAGTATTTT.

This clonotype has ten or more counts. The J gene is TRBJ2-1, the V gene TRBV4-1; no clear D gene. CDR3 length: 14 amino acids. Germline V gene data show CDR1 as MGHRA and CDR2 as YSYEKL. Trimming removed 0 bases at V and 7 bases at J, with 10 bases between. The CDR3 DNA is TGCGCCAGCAGCCAAGAAATAGAAGGAAATGAGCAGTTCTTC. It translates to CASSQEIEGNEQFF.

The chain recombines TRBV29-1 with TRBJ2-5; 7 nucleotides align to TRBD1. This CDR3 region has 12 residues. The germline gives CDR1 SQVTM, CDR2 ANQGSEA. The CDR3 loop is CSGQIHGETQYF. DNA of the CDR3: TGCTCGGGACAGATTCATGGAGAGACCCAGTACTTC.

This clonotype was recorded at least ten times. The chain combines TRBV29-1 with TRBJ2-1; TRBD2 agrees at 13 bases. This CDR3 comprises 18 residues. Germline CDR1 reads SQVTM; CDR2 reads ANQGSEA. The ends lost 3 bases at V and 2 bases at J; junction bases unmatched: 10. CDR3: CSVDQILGLAGPYNEQFF. The CDR3 DNA follows: TGCAGCGTTGACCAGATACTGGGACTAGCGGGACCCTACAATGAGCAGTTCTTC.

This clonotype was detected many times. The V gene is TRBV9, the J gene TRBJ2-7, with D hard to call. Trimming removed 3 bases at V and 0 bases at J, with 10 bases between. CDR3 length: 14 residues. The germline V gene has CDR1 SGDLS and CDR2 YYNGEE. DNA of the CDR3: TGTGCCAGCAGCGCCCGGACCGACTCCTACGAGCAGTACTTC. Its protein is CASSARTDSYEQYF.

V is TRBV5-5 and J is TRBJ2-7, with 8 bases that match TRBD2. Trimming removed 5 bases from V and 2 bases from J; junction bases left unmatched: 9. The CDR3 is made up of 15 amino acids. Germline V gives CDR1 SGHKS, CDR2 YYEKEE (reference sequence). The DNA of the CDR3 is TGTGCCAGCAGGCTAGCGGGTTCCCTTCCCTACGAGCAGTACTTC. It encodes CASRLAGSLPYEQYF.